This T cell receptor (beta chain) stems from a study of patients and donors after allogeneic stem cell transplantation. The CDR3 contains 14 residues. CDR1 SGHRS and CDR2 YFSETQ come from the germline V gene. The V and J ends lost 0 bases and 1 base respectively, with 7 bases between them. From the RT-PCR reads, TCRdb called clonotypes with MiXCR, one entry per CDR3 protein. The data contain about 960,000 distinct CDR3 sequences, under 20% of them singletons. This clonotype was seen many times. The specimen sequenced was blood, either unsorted or a sorted T cell fraction (not recorded which). The TCR was taken from a human donor who was either an allogeneic HSCT recipient or a stem cell or donor lymphocyte infusion donor (not recorded which). It is not recorded whose cells these are; they may come from a transplant donor. This chain links TRBV5-1 with TRBJ2-5, with D possibly TRBD2 on 6 matching bases. This CDR3 reads CASSLGDSQETQYF. CDR3 DNA sequence: TGCGCCAGCAGCTTGGGGGACTCCCAAGAGACCCAGTACTTC.